In its sample, the clone carrying this TCR beta chain was seen a few times. The CDR3 runs 16 residues. Germline values: CDR1 MDHEN, CDR2 SYDVKM. The junction had 7 bases not matched to a gene; V was cut back by 5 bases and J by 0 bases. This sample was included in a study of blood T cells in healthy people across ages. The use of a sample-barcoded 5' primer and a J-beta primer mix characterized a second PCR of roughly 7 to 11 cycles. TCRdb re-called the 5' RACE reads through MiXCR, storing one row per CDR3 protein. The sample has about a million distinct CDR3 sequences, less than 45% seen once; the top ten hold roughly 13%.

The gene calls are TRBV28 and TRBJ2-5, with 9 bases lining up with TRBD1. The source material was blood. The clonotype comes from a young man in good health. The CDR3 bases are TGTGCCAGCAGTATCCCCGGGACAGGGAACCAAGAGACCCAGTACTTC. Translation gives CASSIPGTGNQETQYF.